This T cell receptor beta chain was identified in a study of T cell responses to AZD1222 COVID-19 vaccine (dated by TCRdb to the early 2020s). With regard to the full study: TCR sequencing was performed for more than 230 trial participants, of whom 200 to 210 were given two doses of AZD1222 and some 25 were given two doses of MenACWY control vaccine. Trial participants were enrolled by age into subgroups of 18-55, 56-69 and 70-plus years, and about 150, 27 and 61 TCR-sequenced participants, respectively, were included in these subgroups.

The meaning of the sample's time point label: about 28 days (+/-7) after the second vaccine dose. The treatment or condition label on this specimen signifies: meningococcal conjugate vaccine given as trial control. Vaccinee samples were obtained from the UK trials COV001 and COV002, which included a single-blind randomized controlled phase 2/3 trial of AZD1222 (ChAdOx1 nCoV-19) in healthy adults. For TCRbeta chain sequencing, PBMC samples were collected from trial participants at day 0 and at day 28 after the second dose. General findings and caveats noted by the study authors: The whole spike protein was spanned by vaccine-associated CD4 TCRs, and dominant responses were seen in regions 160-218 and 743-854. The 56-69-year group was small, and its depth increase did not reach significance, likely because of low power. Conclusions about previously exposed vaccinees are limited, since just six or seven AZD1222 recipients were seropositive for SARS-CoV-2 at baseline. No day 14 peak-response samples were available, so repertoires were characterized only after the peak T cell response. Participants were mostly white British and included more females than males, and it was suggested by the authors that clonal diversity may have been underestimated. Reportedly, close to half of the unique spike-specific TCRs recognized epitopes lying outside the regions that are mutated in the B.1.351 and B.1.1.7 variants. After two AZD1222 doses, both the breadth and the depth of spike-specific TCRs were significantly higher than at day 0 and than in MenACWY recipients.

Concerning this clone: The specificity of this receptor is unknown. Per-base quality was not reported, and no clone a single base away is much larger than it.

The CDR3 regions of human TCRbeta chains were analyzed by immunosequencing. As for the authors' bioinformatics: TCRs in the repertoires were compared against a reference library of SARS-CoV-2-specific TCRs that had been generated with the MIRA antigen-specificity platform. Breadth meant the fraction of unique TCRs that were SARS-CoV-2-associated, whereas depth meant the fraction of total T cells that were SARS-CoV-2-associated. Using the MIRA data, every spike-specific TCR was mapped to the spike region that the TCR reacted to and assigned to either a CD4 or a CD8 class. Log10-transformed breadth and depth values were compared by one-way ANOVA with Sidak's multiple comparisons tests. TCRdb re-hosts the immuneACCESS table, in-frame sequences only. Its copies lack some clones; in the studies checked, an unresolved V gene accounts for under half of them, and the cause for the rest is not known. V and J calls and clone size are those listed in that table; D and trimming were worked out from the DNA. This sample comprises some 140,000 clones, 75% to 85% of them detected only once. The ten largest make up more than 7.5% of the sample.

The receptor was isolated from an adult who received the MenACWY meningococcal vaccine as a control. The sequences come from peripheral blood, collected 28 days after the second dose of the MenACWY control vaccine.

CDR3 reads: CASSQDGTGGSLYGYTF. The DNA sequence is TGTGCCAGCAGCCAGGACGGGACAGGGGGCTCCCTATATGGCTACACCTTC. This chain is built from TRBV4-2 and TRBJ1-2; 12 central bases correspond to TRBD1. Including the terminal cysteine and phenylalanine, the CDR3 comprises 17 residues. The sequence is cut down to CDR3 DNA, 51 bases in frame from base 1. From the germline V gene, CDR1 is LGHNA and CDR2 is YNFKEQ. V and J are trimmed by 3 bases and 5 bases, and the gene matches miss 10 bases of the junction.